The 19 T cell receptor beta chains below were found in one sample sequenced in a study of control samples from healthy donors and cancer patients. Generated by immunoSEQ multiplex PCR, the TCRdb table keeps only in-frame clones and is missing some. The sample consists of 85,000 to 90,000 clones, about 89% of them appearing once. The sequenced sample was PBMCs. These receptors were taken from a woman aged 45-59 years with colorectal cancer.

This clone has more than one count but fewer than ten. The chain links TRBV5-6 to TRBJ2-3; D unclear. The germline CDR1 and CDR2 sequences are SGHDT and YYEEEE. With 2 bases removed from V and 0 bases from J, the gap between germline ends came to 10 bases. The CDR3 is 15 amino acids. The CDR3 region has the DNA TGTGCCAGCAGCTTCGACGTACCTAGCACAGATACGCAGTATTTT. Amino acid sequence: CASSFDVPSTDTQYF.

The gene calls are TRBV28 and TRBJ1-1; the match to TRBD1 covers 9 bases. V lost 6 bases and J lost 4; bases outside the gene matches: 6. CDR3 length: 14 amino acids. Germline-derived CDR1 and CDR2 are MDHEN and SYDVKM. CDR3 protein: CASSYRGPVTEAFF. CDR3 nucleotide sequence: TGTGCCAGCAGCTACAGGGGGCCTGTCACTGAAGCTTTCTTT. Full variable domain (outside the CDR3, taken from reference TRBV28 and TRBJ1-1): DVKVTQSSRYLVKRTGEKVFLECVQDMDHENMFWYRQDPGLGLRLIYFSYDVKMKEKGDIPEGYSVSREKKERFSLILESASTNQTSMYLCASSYRGPVTEAFFGQGTRLTVV.

The chain combines TRBV4-1 with TRBJ2-5; D is possibly TRBD1 or TRBD2 (5 bases each). Trimming shortened V by 4 bases and J by 2 bases, and 11 bases separated the two germline ends. Germline values: CDR1 MGHRA, CDR2 YSYEKL. This CDR3 contains 14 residues. In nucleotides, the CDR3 is TGCGCCAGCAGCCCGGGGACGGTTCAAGAGACCCAGTACTTC. Protein sequence: CASSPGTVQETQYF.

The J gene is TRBJ2-3, the V gene TRBV19; TRBD2 is a possible D gene (5 bases). CDR1 is LNHDA and CDR2 is SQIVND in the germline V gene (reference sequence). This CDR3 region has 13 residues. V was shortened by 6 bases and J by 4 bases, with 11 bases between the two germline ends. CDR3 sequence: CASSTRRADTQYF. As DNA, the CDR3 is TGTGCCAGTAGCACTAGAAGGGCAGATACGCAGTATTTT.

In nucleotides, the CDR3 is TGCAGCGTTGAAGACAATACAGATCAGCCCCAGCATTTT. This sequence encodes CSVEDNTDQPQHF. V gene TRBV29-1 combines with J gene TRBJ1-5; D ambiguous. Germline V lookup: CDR1 SQVTM, CDR2 ANQGSEA. Deletions cut 0 bases from V and 5 bases from J, with 8 bases between. The CDR3 consists of 13 residues.

This sequence joins TRBV4-1 and TRBJ1-2; 9 nucleotides align to TRBD1. Per germline, CDR1 MGHRA and CDR2 YSYEKL. The CDR3 has 15 residues. Trimming took 0 bases from V and 5 from J; bases not matched to a gene: 4. CDR3 loop: CASSQEATGGYGYTF. The CDR3 DNA sequence: TGCGCCAGCAGCCAAGAGGCGACAGGGGGTTATGGCTACACCTTC.

The J gene is TRBJ1-2, the V gene TRBV4-3; D possibly corresponds to TRBD1 (5 bases). The length of the CDR3 is 14 residues. Germline CDR1 and CDR2: LGHNA and YSLEER. V was pared by 4 bases and J by 2 bases, with 11 bases between. The CDR3 region is CASSPGQANYGYTF. In DNA, the CDR3 is TGCGCCAGCAGCCCAGGACAAGCCAACTATGGCTACACCTTC.

The sample holds a few counts of this clone. This chain uses TRBV12-3 or TRBV12-4 with TRBJ2-7; 8 nucleotides match TRBD1. The CDR3 has 12 amino acids. J lost 9 bases, V lost 6 bases, and 7 bases had no gene match. This chain's CDR3 is CASSSGQGRQYV. The CDR3 DNA follows: TGTGCCAGCAGCTCCGGACAGGGAAGGCAGTACGTC.

The CDR3 DNA follows: TGTGCCAGCAGCTTCTCGGGGAGTGAAAAACTGTTTTTT. Protein product: CASSFSGSEKLFF. This chain uses TRBV7-9 with TRBJ1-4; D not resolved. V lost 3 bases, J lost 7 bases, and 9 bases lay in between. Germline CDR1 is SEHNR and CDR2 is FQNEAQ (reference sequence). The CDR3 contains 13 residues.

This clone was detected only a few times. The rearrangement uses TRBV6-1 and TRBJ1-5; no firm D call. Germline values: CDR1 MNHNS, CDR2 SASEGT. The CDR3 length is 13 residues. Between the trimmed V and J ends, which lost 3 bases and 6 bases, there was a span of 9 bases. The CDR3 bases are TGTGCCAGCAGTGAGGAGGCAATTCAGCCCCAGCATTTT. Translation gives CASSEEAIQPQHF.

This clone was found a few times. The rearrangement uses TRBV7-2 and TRBJ1-2; 10 positions match TRBD1. Germline V gives CDR1 SGHTA, CDR2 FQGNSA. The junction had 6 bases not matched to a gene; V was cut back by 1 base and J by 7 bases. This CDR3 has 15 amino acids. CDR3 sequence: CASSLGQGAAGGYTF. The CDR3 nucleotides read TGTGCCAGCAGCTTAGGACAGGGGGCAGCGGGTGGCTACACCTTC. The full variable domain, with the rest looked up from reference TRBV7-2 and TRBJ1-2, is GAGVSQSPSNKVTEKGKDVELRCDPISGHTALYWYRQSLGQGLEFLIYFQGNSAPDKSGLPSDRFSAERTGGSVSTLTIQRTQQEDSAVYLCASSLGQGAAGGYTFGSGTRLTVV.

The J gene is TRBJ1-3, the V gene TRBV18, with a weak D call TRBD1 (5 bases). Trimming took off 2 bases at V and 4 bases at J, with 6 bases between the two ends. CDR1 and CDR2 from the germline V gene are KGHSH and LQKENI. The CDR3 runs 13 residues. The CDR3 loop is CASSPGGGNTIYF. CDR3 sequence (DNA): TGTGCCAGCTCACCAGGGGGAGGAAACACCATATATTTT.

The V gene is TRBV6-6, the J gene TRBJ2-3; TRBD2 matches at 10 bases. The junction had 10 bases not matched to a gene; V was cut back by 5 bases and J by 2 bases. The germline gives CDR1 MNHNY, CDR2 SVGAGI (reference sequence). The CDR3 is 17 residues long. Here the CDR3 reads CASSPWGAGGSTDTQYF. CDR3 DNA sequence: TGTGCCAGCAGTCCCTGGGGAGCGGGGGGGTCCACAGATACGCAGTATTTT.

The chain employs TRBV7-2 and TRBJ2-1, with D maybe TRBD2 (6 bases). This CDR3 has 14 amino acids. V was trimmed by 4 bases and J by 4 bases, leaving 11 bases between them. CDR1 SGHTA and CDR2 FQGNSA come from the germline V gene. CDR3 DNA sequence: TGTGCCAGCAGCTGGGGACTTCCTTACAATGAGCAGTTCTTC. It specifies CASSWGLPYNEQFF.

The CDR3 region has the DNA TGCGCCAGCAGCCAAGTTTTGACTAGCGGGGGTCGTAGCACAGATACGCAGTATTTT. This codes for CASSQVLTSGGRSTDTQYF. J is TRBJ2-3 and V is TRBV4-3; the match to TRBD2 covers 12 bases. Germline CDR1 reads LGHNA; CDR2 reads YSLEER. Losses at the gene ends were 1 base for V and 0 bases for J; bases not matched to a gene: 8. The CDR3 contains 19 residues.

The V gene is TRBV2, the J gene TRBJ1-2; D ambiguous. The CDR3 has 14 amino acids. The germline V and J ends were trimmed by 3 bases and 4 bases, with 12 bases remaining between them. Germline V CDR1 and CDR2: SNHLY, FYNNEI. Here the CDR3 DNA reads TGTGCCAGCAGTGAGACTCAGGCCAGCTATGGCTACACCTTC. As protein: CASSETQASYGYTF.

The chain uses TRBV6-4 and TRBJ1-6; unclear D gene. The CDR3 has 13 residues. Germline-derived CDR1 and CDR2 are MRHNA and SNTAGT. The V end was cut by 4 bases, the J end by 7 bases, with 8 bases between. The DNA of the CDR3 is TGTGCCAGCAGTGCCTCCTTAAATTCACCCCTCCACTTT. Protein sequence: CASSASLNSPLHF.

A single count supports this clone. The genes are TRBV19 and TRBJ1-1, with D perhaps TRBD1 (6 bases). From germline, CDR1 is LNHDA and CDR2 SQIVND (reference sequence). CDR3 length equals 14 residues. Trimming stripped 2 bases from V and 4 bases from J, with 11 bases between. CDR3 in amino acids: CASSIRGAATEAFF. The CDR3 DNA reads TGTGCCAGTAGTATACGGGGGGCGGCCACTGAAGCTTTCTTT. The full variable domain, its missing parts supplied by reference TRBV19 and TRBJ1-1, is DGGITQSPKYLFRKEGQNVTLSCEQNLNHDAMYWYRQDPGQGLRLIYYSQIVNDFQKGDIAEGYSVSREKKESFPLTVTSAQKNPTAFYLCASSIRGAATEAFFGQGTRLTVV.

Only one count was recorded for this clone. This chain connects TRBV13 to TRBJ1-1, with D hard to call. Trimming removed 0 bases from V and 1 base from J, with 9 bases in between. The CDR3 covers 15 residues. CDR1 and CDR2 from the germline V gene are PRHDT and FYEKMQ (reference sequence). CDR3 protein: CASSLGGNKNTEAFF. CDR3 nucleotides: TGTGCCAGCAGCTTAGGCGGCAACAAGAACACTGAAGCTTTCTTT.